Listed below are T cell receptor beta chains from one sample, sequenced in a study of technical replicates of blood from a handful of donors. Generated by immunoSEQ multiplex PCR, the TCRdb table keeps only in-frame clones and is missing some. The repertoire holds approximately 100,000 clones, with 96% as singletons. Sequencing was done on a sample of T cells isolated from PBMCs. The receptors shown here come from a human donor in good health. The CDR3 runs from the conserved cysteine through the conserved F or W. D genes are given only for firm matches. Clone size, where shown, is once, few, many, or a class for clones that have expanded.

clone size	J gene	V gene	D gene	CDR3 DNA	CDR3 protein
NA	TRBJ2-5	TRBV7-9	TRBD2	TGTGCCAGCAGCTCGGGACTAGCGGGGCTTCGGGCAGAGACCCAGTACTTC	CASSSGLAGLRAETQYF
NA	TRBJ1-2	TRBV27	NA	TGTGCCAGCAGTTTTGGTTCCGGCAGCGGAGATGGCTACACCTTC	CASSFGSGSGDGYTF
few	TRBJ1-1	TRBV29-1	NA	TGCAGCGTTGGGTCATACATGAACACTGAAGCTTTCTTT	CSVGSYMNTEAFF
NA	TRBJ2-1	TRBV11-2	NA	TGTGCCAGCAGCTCCCGACTCTCCACCTACAATGAGCAGTTCTTC	CASSSRLSTYNEQFF
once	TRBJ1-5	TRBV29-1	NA	TGCAGCGTCGGGGAAGGCTATAGCAATCAGCCCCAGCATTTT	CSVGEGYSNQPQHF
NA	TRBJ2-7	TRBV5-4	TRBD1	TGTGCCAGCAGCTTGGGGGACAGGGCCGACTACGAGCAGTACTTC	CASSLGDRADYEQYF
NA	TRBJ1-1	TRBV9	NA	TGTGCCAGCAGCCCAACCGGGACAAGGAACACTGAAGCTTTCTTT	CASSPTGTRNTEAFF
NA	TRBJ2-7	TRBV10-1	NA	TGCGCCAGCAAACTAGTTACCTCCTACGAGCAGTACTTC	CASKLVTSYEQYF
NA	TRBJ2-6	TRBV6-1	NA	TGTGCCAGCAGTTACTCTGGGGCCAACGTCCTGACTTTC	CASSYSGANVLTF
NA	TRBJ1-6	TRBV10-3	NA	TGTGCCTCCGGAGGGGACTCACCCCTCCACTTT	CASGGDSPLHF
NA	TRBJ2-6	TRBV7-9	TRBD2	TGTGCCAGCAGCTTAAAACTAGCGGGCCCCAACTCTGGGGCCAACGTCCTGACTTTC	CASSLKLAGPNSGANVLTF
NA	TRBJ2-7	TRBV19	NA	TGTGCCAGTAGTATGGGCCCCGGCTCCTACGAGCAGTACTTC	CASSMGPGSYEQYF
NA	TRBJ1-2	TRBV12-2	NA	TGTGCAAGTCGTCGGGAGGGGGGTTTATTTGGCTACACCTTC	CASRREGGLFGYTF
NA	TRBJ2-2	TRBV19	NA	TGTGCCAGTAGATGGGGACAGAACACCGGGGAGCTGTTTTTT	CASRWGQNTGELFF
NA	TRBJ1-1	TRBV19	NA	TGTGCCTCCTCTTGGGGGGGGCTGAACACTGAAGCTTTCTTT	CASSWGGLNTEAFF
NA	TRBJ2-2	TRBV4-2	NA	TGTGCCAGCAGCCAAGTCGGTGGCACCGGGGAGCTGTTTTTT	CASSQVGGTGELFF
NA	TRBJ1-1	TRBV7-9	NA	TGTGCCAGCAGCTTAGAAGGGGCAAACACTGAAGCTTTCTTT	CASSLEGANTEAFF
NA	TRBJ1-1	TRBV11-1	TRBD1	TGTGCCAGCAGCTTAGCGGCAGGGGGCGAAGCTTTCTTT	CASSLAAGGEAFF
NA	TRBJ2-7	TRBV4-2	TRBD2	TGTGCCAGCAGCCAAGAGGCGGGACTAGTGGGTCGGGAGCAGTACTTC	CASSQEAGLVGREQYF
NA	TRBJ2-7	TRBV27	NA	TGTGCCAGCAGTTTCGACAGCCGCTACGAGCAGTACTTC	CASSFDSRYEQYF
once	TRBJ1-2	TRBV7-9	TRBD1	TGTGCCAGCAGCTTAGGTACAGGGGGAACTTACTCAGGCTACACCTTC	CASSLGTGGTYSGYTF
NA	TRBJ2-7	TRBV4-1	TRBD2	TGCGCCAGCAGCCAAGATCCCCTAGCGGGAAGCTACGAGCAGTACTTC	CASSQDPLAGSYEQYF